The 7 T cell receptor beta chains reported below all come from one sample, sequenced in a study of T-cell memory formation after mild COVID-19. MiXCR, applied by TCRdb to the 5' RACE reads, yields one record per CDR3 protein. The sample comprises about 430,000 distinct CDR3 sequences, roughly 24% of which are singletons, and 7% to 9.5% rests with the top ten. Sequenced input: PBMCs or a T cell subset sorted from them (not recorded which). These receptors were obtained from an adult woman who had mild COVID-19 (a few samples of this study predate the infection). Cell type and time point are not known.

As for this clonotype: Being one base from a much bigger clone, this may be a read error. The chain recombines TRBV6-1 with TRBJ2-1; D not certain. Germline V gene data show CDR1 as MNHNS and CDR2 as SASEGT. Trimming pared 7 bases from V and 3 bases from J, leaving 4 bases between. The CDR3 has 11 amino acids. Here the CDR3 DNA reads TGTGCCAGCATCCTCTACAATGAGCAGTTCTTC. Translation gives CASILYNEQFF.

This clonotype was seen a few times. The chain couples TRBV18 to TRBJ2-1; no definite D call. The CDR3 is 13 residues long. Germline lookup yields CDR1 KGHSH and CDR2 LQKENI. Trimming took off 6 bases at V and 8 bases at J, with 14 bases between the two ends. The CDR3 nucleotides are TGTGCCAGCTCTCTCCGGTCGGCCGATGAGCAGTTCTTC. This gives the protein CASSLRSADEQFF.

The chain joins TRBV7-3 to TRBJ2-2; TRBD2 aligns across 12 bases. Germline trimming cut 5 bases from V and 6 bases from J; bases unmatched to any gene: 10. Germline loops: CDR1 SGHTA, CDR2 FQGTGA. The CDR3 loop spans 17 amino acids. CDR3 nucleotides: TGTGCCAGCAGCCCTTCCCGGACTAGCGGGGCTGCCGGGGAGCTGTTTTTT. It codes for CASSPSRTSGAAGELFF.

This clonotype was found once. V and J are TRBV7-2 and TRBJ1-5, with unresolved D. Germline V gives CDR1 SGHTA, CDR2 FQGNSA. The CDR3 length is 14 residues. The V end was cut by 5 bases, the J end by 7 bases, with 15 bases between. The DNA of the CDR3 is TGTGCCAGCAGCCTCACAAGATCGGGGCAGCCCCAGCATTTT. It yields the protein CASSLTRSGQPQHF.

This sequence joins TRBV4-1 and TRBJ2-1; D ambiguous. Looked up from germline, CDR1 is MGHRA and CDR2 is YSYEKL. Trimming removed 1 base from V and 0 bases from J, with 10 bases in between. The CDR3 is 16 residues long. DNA of the CDR3: TGCGCCAGCAGCCAAGTTCGGCGCCGCTCCTACAATGAGCAGTTCTTC. This sequence encodes CASSQVRRRSYNEQFF.

This clonotype appeared once. This rearrangement joins TRBV2 to TRBJ1-1; no clear D. The germline gives CDR1 SNHLY, CDR2 FYNNEI. Trimming left V 5 bases short and J 11 bases short, with 12 bases between. This CDR3 is 11 amino acids long. Here the CDR3 reads CASSPEVFAFF. DNA for the CDR3: TGTGCCAGCAGTCCAGAGGTGTTTGCTTTCTTT.

The chain employs TRBV9 and TRBJ1-1, with 10 positions matching TRBD1. The V and J ends lost 4 bases and 0 bases, in that order; junction bases with no gene match: 9. CDR3 length: 17 residues. Germline-derived CDR1 and CDR2 are SGDLS and YYNGEE. The CDR3 DNA sequence: TGTGCCAGCAGCACCGAGCCGGGACAGGGGTTGAACACTGAAGCTTTCTTT. Encoded protein: CASSTEPGQGLNTEAFF.